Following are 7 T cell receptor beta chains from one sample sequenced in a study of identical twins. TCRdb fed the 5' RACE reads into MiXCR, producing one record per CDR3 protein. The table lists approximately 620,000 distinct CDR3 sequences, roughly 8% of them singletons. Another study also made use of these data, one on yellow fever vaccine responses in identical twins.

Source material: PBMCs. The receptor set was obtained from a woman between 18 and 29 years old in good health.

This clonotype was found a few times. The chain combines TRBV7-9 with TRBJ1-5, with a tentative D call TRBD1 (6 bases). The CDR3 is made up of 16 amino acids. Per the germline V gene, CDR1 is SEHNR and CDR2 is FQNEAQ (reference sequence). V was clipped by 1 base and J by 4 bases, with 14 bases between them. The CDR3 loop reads CASSLGIGQGNQPQHF. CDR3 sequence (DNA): TGTGCCAGCAGCTTAGGGATCGGGCAGGGGAATCAGCCCCAGCATTTT.

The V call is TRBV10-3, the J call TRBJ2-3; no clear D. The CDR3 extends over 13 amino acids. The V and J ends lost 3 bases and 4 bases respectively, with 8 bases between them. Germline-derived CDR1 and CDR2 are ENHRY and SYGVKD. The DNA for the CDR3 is TGTGCCATCAGTGAATTGGTGGCAGATACGCAGTATTTT. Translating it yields CAISELVADTQYF.

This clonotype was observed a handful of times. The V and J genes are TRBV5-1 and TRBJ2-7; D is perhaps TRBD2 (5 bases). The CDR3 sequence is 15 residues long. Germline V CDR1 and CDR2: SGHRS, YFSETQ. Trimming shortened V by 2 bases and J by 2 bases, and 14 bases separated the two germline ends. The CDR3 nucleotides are TGCGCCAGCAGCTTAGATGGCGGGCAGGCCTACGAGCAGTACTTC. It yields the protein CASSLDGGQAYEQYF.

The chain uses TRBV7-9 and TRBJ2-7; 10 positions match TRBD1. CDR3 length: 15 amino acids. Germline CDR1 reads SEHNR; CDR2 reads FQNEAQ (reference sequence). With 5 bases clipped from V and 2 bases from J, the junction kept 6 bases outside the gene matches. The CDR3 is CASSRGTGAPYEQYF. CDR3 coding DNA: TGTGCCAGCAGCAGGGGGACAGGGGCTCCCTACGAGCAGTACTTC.

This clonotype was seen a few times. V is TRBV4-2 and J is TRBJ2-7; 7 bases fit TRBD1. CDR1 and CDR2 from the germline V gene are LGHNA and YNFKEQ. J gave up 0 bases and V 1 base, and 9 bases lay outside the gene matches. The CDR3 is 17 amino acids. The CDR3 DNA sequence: TGTGCCAGCAGCCAAGTTCCACAGGGGTCCCTCTCCTACGAGCAGTACTTC. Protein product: CASSQVPQGSLSYEQYF.

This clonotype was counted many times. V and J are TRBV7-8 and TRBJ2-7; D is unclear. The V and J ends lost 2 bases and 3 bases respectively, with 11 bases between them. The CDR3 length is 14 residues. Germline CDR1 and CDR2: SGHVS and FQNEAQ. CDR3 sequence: CASSLKGIGYEQYF. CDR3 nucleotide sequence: TGTGCCAGCAGCTTAAAGGGAATCGGCTACGAGCAGTACTTC.

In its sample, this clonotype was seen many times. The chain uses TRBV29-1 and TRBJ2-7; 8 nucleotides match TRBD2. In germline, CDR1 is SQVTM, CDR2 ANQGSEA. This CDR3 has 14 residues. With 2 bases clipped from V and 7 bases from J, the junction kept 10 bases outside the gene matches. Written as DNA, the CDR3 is TGCAGCGTTGAATCCAACGGGGGGGGAGTTGAGCAGTACTTC. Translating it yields CSVESNGGGVEQYF.